Below are 7 T cell receptor beta chains sequenced from a single sample in a study of blood T cell repertoires in COVID-19. Profiled with immunoSEQ multiplex PCR; TCRdb holds only in-frame clones, not every one. In the table there are about 24,000 clones, 82% of which are singletons. The sample comprised peripheral blood. The receptors were gathered from a human donor in a cohort sampled during active COVID-19.

The CDR3 bases are TGTGCCAGCAGTGACTCGGCTAGCGGTCCAGATACGCAGTATTTT. It specifies CASSDSASGPDTQYF. The rearrangement links TRBV6-4 to TRBJ2-3; 7 bases line up with TRBD2. This CDR3 has 15 residues. Germline V gene data show CDR1 as MRHNA and CDR2 as SNTAGT. V lost 0 bases, J lost 4 bases, and 4 bases stayed unmatched.

V gene TRBV6-5 combines with J gene TRBJ1-3; D is unresolved. Deletions cut 5 bases from V and 4 bases from J, with 15 bases between. This CDR3 is 15 amino acids long. Germline V CDR1 and CDR2: MNHEY, SVGAGI. CDR3 sequence reads: CASSPTRHLGNTIYF. In DNA form, the CDR3 reads TGTGCCAGCAGTCCGACGAGACACCTCGGAAACACCATATATTTT.

The chain uses TRBV4-2 and TRBJ2-6; D remains ambiguous. Germline V lookup: CDR1 LGHNA, CDR2 YNFKEQ. The CDR3 is 15 residues long. V was cut by 0 bases and J by 4 bases, with 7 bases left in between. This CDR3 reads CASSQDQYGANVLTF. DNA of the CDR3: TGTGCCAGCAGCCAAGATCAGTACGGGGCCAACGTCCTGACTTTC.

The chain couples TRBV27 to TRBJ1-6; TRBD1 matches 8 bases. Germline-derived CDR1 and CDR2 are MNHEY and SMNVEV (reference sequence). This CDR3 contains 16 residues. Trimming cost V 6 bases and J 4 bases; bases outside gene matches: 8. As DNA, the CDR3 is TGTGCCAGCAGGACTCAGGGGGCCATTTATAATTCACCCCTCCACTTT. It encodes CASRTQGAIYNSPLHF.

This chain uses TRBV7-3 with TRBJ2-2; 8 nucleotides align to TRBD2. Trimming removed 4 bases from V and 4 bases from J; junction bases left unmatched: 11. The CDR3 covers 17 residues. Germline V gene sequence: CDR1 SGHTA, CDR2 FQGTGA. CDR3 amino acids: CASSSRKKRGTTGELFF. In DNA form, the CDR3 reads TGTGCCAGCAGCTCCCGGAAGAAGCGGGGGACCACCGGGGAGCTGTTTTTT.

This clone was recorded only once. This chain connects TRBV28 to TRBJ2-3; 9 bases are a match to TRBD2. Germline V lookup: CDR1 MDHEN, CDR2 SYDVKM. V trimming: 3 bases; J trimming: 2 bases; junction bases outside the gene matches: 15. The CDR3 covers 19 residues. Here the CDR3 reads CASSLPPPGLAKFTDTQYF. CDR3 in DNA: TGTGCCAGCAGTTTGCCCCCGCCGGGACTAGCAAAGTTCACAGATACGCAGTATTTT.

The genes are TRBV7-2 and TRBJ2-1; D unclear. Trimming removed 1 base at V and 1 base at J, with 8 bases between. This CDR3 is 15 amino acids long. Germline V lookup: CDR1 SGHTA, CDR2 FQGNSA. CDR3 amino acids: CASSLERRSYNEQFF. CDR3 DNA sequence: TGTGCCAGCAGCTTAGAAAGGAGATCCTACAATGAGCAGTTCTTC.